Below, 19 T cell receptor beta chains from the same sample are listed, as sequenced in a study of cytomegalovirus exposure and HLA in healthy donors. The PCR used 60 Vbeta and 13 Jbeta primers. Here immunoSEQ multiplex PCR was the method, and the copy in TCRdb shows in-frame clones only, minus some. The repertoire has tens of thousands of clones, roughly 80% of them found once; the top ten carry under 2%. Material for sequencing was PBMCs. Receptors originate from a woman aged 25 to 39 in good health and CMV-seronegative.

This clone occurred once. This sequence joins TRBV5-1 and TRBJ2-3, with TRBD2 as a possible D gene (6 bases). This CDR3 comprises 18 residues. With 3 bases removed from V and 2 bases from J, the gap between germline ends came to 22 bases. Germline V CDR1 and CDR2: SGHRS, YFSETQ. DNA of the CDR3: TGCGCCAGCAGCTCCGCCGGCGGGGTACCATTGAACACAGATACGCAGTATTTT. Translating gives CASSSAGGVPLNTDTQYF.

The V call is TRBV19, the J call TRBJ1-5; D unresolved. V was shortened by 1 base and J by 4 bases, with 14 bases between the two germline ends. Germline assignment: CDR1 LNHDA and CDR2 SQIVND (reference sequence). The CDR3 length is 16 residues. The CDR3 sequence is CASSIVPQLANQPQHF. DNA for the CDR3: TGTGCCAGTAGTATAGTCCCCCAGTTAGCGAATCAGCCCCAGCATTTT.

The V and J genes are TRBV30 and TRBJ2-7, with 7 bases matching TRBD1. The CDR3 is 14 residues long. The ends lost 0 bases at V and 3 bases at J; junction bases unmatched: 5. Per the germline V gene, CDR1 is GTSNPN and CDR2 is SVGIG (reference sequence). This chain's CDR3 is CAWSVLGQVYEQYF. The CDR3 DNA follows: TGTGCCTGGAGTGTACTTGGACAGGTCTACGAGCAGTACTTC.

The V gene is TRBV15, the J gene TRBJ2-5; maybe TRBD1 (6 bases). V lost 3 bases and J 7 bases, leaving 12 bases between the germline ends. This CDR3 comprises 13 residues. The germline V gene has CDR1 LNHNV and CDR2 YYDKDF (reference sequence). CDR3 DNA: TGTGCCACCAGCAGCGGACAGATCGGGACCCAGTACTTC. The encoded protein is CATSSGQIGTQYF.

The chain employs TRBV2 and TRBJ2-5; a possible D gene is TRBD1 (7 bases). The J call may not be correct, given that the DNA end is closer to TRBJ2-7. The CDR3 totals 12 residues. Germline CDR1 and CDR2: SNHLY and FYNNEI. The CDR3, as DNA: TGTGCCAGCGACCAGGGGGGCTACGAGCAGTACTTC. Its translation: CASDQGGYEQYF.

The J gene is TRBJ1-5, the V gene TRBV6-5; maybe TRBD1 (6 bases). This CDR3 comprises 12 residues. CDR1 MNHEY and CDR2 SVGAGI come from the germline V gene. Trimming stripped 6 bases from V and 11 bases from J, with 14 bases between. CDR3 bases: TGTGCCAGCAGGCCCAGATCAGGGGCCCAGCATTTT. This encodes CASRPRSGAQHF.

CDR3 DNA: TGTGCCAGCAGACCGGGACAGGGTTTAAGCGAGCAGTACTTC. Amino acid sequence: CASRPGQGLSEQYF. The rearrangement joins TRBV27 to TRBJ2-7, with 9 positions matching TRBD1. V trimming: 6 bases; J trimming: 6 bases; junction bases outside the gene matches: 9. This CDR3 is built from 14 residues. CDR1 is MNHEY and CDR2 is SMNVEV in the germline V gene (reference sequence).

This chain uses TRBV19 with TRBJ2-1; 9 nucleotides match TRBD2. V trimming: 3 bases; J trimming: 15 bases; junction bases outside the gene matches: 9. The CDR3 sequence is 13 residues long. Germline V CDR1 and CDR2: LNHDA, SQIVND (reference sequence). CDR3 in amino acids: CASSIFLASGMFF. The DNA of the CDR3 is TGTGCCAGTAGTATCTTTCTCGCTAGCGGGATGTTCTTC.

The chain joins TRBV5-5 to TRBJ2-3; no firm D call. In germline, CDR1 is SGHKS, CDR2 YYEKEE (reference sequence). This CDR3 is 13 amino acids long. V lost 3 bases, J lost 2 bases, and 7 bases lay in between. This CDR3 reads CASSYSTTDTQYF. In DNA form, the CDR3 reads TGTGCCAGCAGCTACAGCACCACAGATACGCAGTATTTT.

This chain uses TRBV4-1 with TRBJ2-7; 8 nucleotides agree with TRBD2. V was pared by 0 bases and J by 7 bases, with 11 bases of the junction left unmatched. Germline values: CDR1 MGHRA, CDR2 YSYEKL. CDR3 length equals 16 residues. This CDR3 reads CASSQDLTSGPWEQYF. The CDR3 DNA is TGCGCCAGCAGCCAAGATCTTACTAGCGGCCCATGGGAGCAGTACTTC.

J is TRBJ2-1 and V is TRBV19, with TRBD2 identical over 7 bases. The germline V gene has CDR1 LNHDA and CDR2 SQIVND (reference sequence). V gave up 7 bases and J gave up 7 bases; unmatched junction bases: 4. CDR3 length equals 12 residues. CDR3 loop: CASKRGTNEQFF. The CDR3 bases are TGTGCCAGTAAGCGGGGAACGAATGAGCAGTTCTTC.

The chain combines TRBV2 with TRBJ1-4; TRBD1 agrees at 7 bases. CDR1 and CDR2 from the germline V gene are SNHLY and FYNNEI. J was trimmed by 8 bases and V by 6 bases; bases with no gene match: 9. This CDR3 has 14 residues. DNA of the CDR3: TGTGCCAGCAGCGTACAGGGGACGGGAGAAAAACTGTTTTTT. It is translated as CASSVQGTGEKLFF.

V and J are TRBV11-2 and TRBJ1-4; D is possibly TRBD1 (6 bases). Deletions cut 3 bases from V and 5 bases from J, with 10 bases between. The CDR3 has 14 amino acids. The V gene's germline CDR1 is SGHAT and CDR2 FQNNGV. The CDR3 spells CASSLGAANEKLFF. The CDR3 DNA reads TGTGCCAGCAGCTTGGGGGCGGCAAATGAAAAACTGTTTTTT.

The chain recombines TRBV29-1 with TRBJ2-7; TRBD1 matches at 7 bases. V shed 4 bases and J 2 bases; nucleotides not matched to a gene: 8. The germline CDR1 and CDR2 sequences are SQVTM and ANQGSEA. The CDR3 consists of 14 residues. The CDR3 spells CSVVTWTGAYEQYF. CDR3 in DNA: TGCAGCGTTGTGACGTGGACAGGAGCCTACGAGCAGTACTTC.

This clone was seen more than once but under ten times. This chain connects TRBV19 to TRBJ2-5; 8 nucleotides agree with TRBD2. The J segment lost 5 bases and the V segment lost 5 bases, leaving 13 bases of the junction unmatched. Germline values: CDR1 LNHDA, CDR2 SQIVND (reference sequence). The CDR3 has 16 residues. The CDR3 here is CASSLGLVRTGETQYF. The CDR3 region has the DNA TGTGCCAGTAGTTTGGGACTAGTGCGAACGGGGGAGACCCAGTACTTC.

V usage is TRBV19 and J usage is TRBJ2-1, with TRBD2 identical over 8 bases. This CDR3 spans 15 amino acids. From germline, CDR1 is LNHDA and CDR2 SQIVND (reference sequence). V was pared by 7 bases and J by 3 bases, with 8 bases of the junction left unmatched. The CDR3 DNA reads TGTGCCAGTACCCAGCGGGGGCCTTTCTACAATGAGCAGTTCTTC. Translating it yields CASTQRGPFYNEQFF.

This clone was recorded a few times. The chain employs TRBV5-1 and TRBJ2-7; 12 nucleotides match TRBD2. CDR3 length: 15 amino acids. Trimming took 0 bases from V and 4 from J; bases not matched to a gene: 2. The germline gives CDR1 SGHRS, CDR2 YFSETQ. The CDR3 region has the DNA TGCGCCAGCAGCTTGGTGCTAGCGGGAGGGTACGAGCAGTACTTC. It translates to CASSLVLAGGYEQYF.

This chain uses TRBV5-1 with TRBJ2-3, with D perhaps matching TRBD1 (5 bases). V was pared by 1 base and J by 3 bases, with 15 bases between. The germline CDR1 and CDR2 sequences are SGHRS and YFSETQ. The CDR3 contains 16 residues. The CDR3 DNA follows: TGCGCCAGCAGCTTGCCAACCCCAGGGTGGACAGATACGCAGTATTTT. Encoded protein: CASSLPTPGWTDTQYF.

The V and J genes are TRBV19 and TRBJ2-1; 8 bases agree with TRBD2. J was trimmed by 4 bases and V by 6 bases; bases with no gene match: 8. The CDR3 length is 15 residues. Germline CDR1 is LNHDA and CDR2 is SQIVND (reference sequence). The CDR3 reads CASRDPGGGYNEQFF. DNA for the CDR3: TGTGCCAGTAGGGATCCGGGGGGGGGATACAATGAGCAGTTCTTC.